This paragraph covers one T cell receptor (beta chain) sequence. This clone has a single count. No antigen is known for it. Base-call qualities are not available, and no considerably larger clone is one nucleotide away. TCRbeta CDR3 regions were amplified from genomic DNA by means of the immunoSEQ Assay, a bias-controlled multiplex PCR. As for how the authors treated the data: Nucleated cell counts per sample were estimated from amplification of reference gene primers within the assay. To quantify the absolute abundance of each unique TCRbeta CDR3 rearrangement, sequence reads were collapsed and filtered. For each sample, productive Simpson clonality was calculated by taking the square root of Simpson's diversity index across productive rearrangements. The table was pulled from immuneACCESS by TCRdb, which kept in-frame rearrangements only. Such tables lose some clones; where checked, under half of the loss comes from unresolved V genes, and the rest has no known cause. D and trimming were read from the DNA, whereas the V and J calls and clone size are those reported in that table. The sample table lists about 94,000 clones, approximately 74% of them with a count of one. Of the sample, approximately 4.1% falls within the top ten clones.

One collaborating source in Seattle enrolled patients during active infection and followed them longitudinally through the course of disease. Collaborating institutions collected whole blood in K2EDTA tubes following their own protocols. For TCRbeta analysis, collaborators shipped samples in one of three forms: frozen whole blood, isolated PBMCs, or DNA extracted from either of those sample types. The entry originates in a study of blood T cell repertoires in COVID-19 (dated by TCRdb to the early 2020s). About the full investigation: The collaborator samples originated in the United States, Italy and Spain and spanned the acute and convalescent phases of COVID-19. The prospective study material was composed of cDNA or gDNA derived from T cells, B-cell-depleted T cells, or PBMCs. The dataset comprised deeply sampled blood TCRbeta repertoires from subjects exposed to, actively infected with, or recovered from COVID-19. The repertoires were released in a freely available public database intended as a resource for research on the immune response to SARS-CoV-2. The samples were drawn from two sources: the first 160 participants of the ongoing ImmuneRACE study, and 1,000 to 1,500 subjects contributed by 6 global collaborators. Nearly every sample came with metadata listing a de-identified subject ID, COVID-19 status, age in years and sex. HLA class I and class II types, where available, came from metadata supplied by the sample provider rather than from assay-based typing. On the study overall, not on this receptor specifically: The amount of clinical and demographic metadata varied by source and participant and was provided uncurated.

This TCR derives from a man aged 65-85 years with COVID-19, enrolled during active disease. What was sequenced was peripheral blood.

The CDR3 protein is CASSPPPGTSGFF. The DNA reads as follows: TGTGCCAGCAGCCCTCCCCCCGGGACTAGCGGATTCTTC. The chain joins TRBV28 to TRBJ2-1; 11 bases in the junction line up with TRBD2. The CDR3, from cysteine to phenylalanine, totals 13 residues. Only the CDR3 DNA is retained, 39 bases long and in frame from the first base. The germline V end is reduced by 6 bases and the J end by 16 bases; junction bases left unmatched: 11. From a lookup of the germline V gene, CDR1 and CDR2 are MDHEN and SYDVKM.